The clone carrying this TCR beta chain appeared a few times. The antigen remains unidentified. The source of the sample is a study of response to subunit inactivated influenza vaccine. The study's findings and limits: Authors suggested that a seasonal influenza vaccination recruits few new T cells each time.

In TCRdb, the RT-PCR reads were re-called with MiXCR into one record per CDR3 protein. The table includes about half a million distinct CDR3 sequences, around 9.9% detected once. The clonotype was recovered from a man aged 45 to 65 who received an inactivated influenza vaccine. The sequences come from PBMCs from blood, collected roughly 46 days after vaccination.

The CDR3 is CASSLGLAGGRVTGELFF. CDR3 in DNA: TGTGCCAGCAGTTTAGGACTAGCGGGGGGCCGGGTCACCGGGGAGCTGTTTTTT. This chain uses TRBV12-3 or TRBV12-4 with TRBJ2-2, with 13 nucleotides matching TRBD2. The CDR3 spans 18 residues. Trimming cost V 1 base and J 4 bases; bases outside gene matches: 6.